Below are 18 T cell receptor beta chains sequenced from a single sample in a study of glioma-infiltrating T cells (dated by TCRdb to about 2016). These reads were obtained on an Illumina MiSeq. TCR alpha and beta CDR3 regions were amplified with the iRepertoire nested amplicon-rescue multiplex PCR (arm-PCR) platform from RNA. The raw public data were reprocessed by TCRdb itself: fastp quality trimming at Q25, MiXCR clonotype calling, in-frame beta chains only. Merged by CDR3 protein, the rows form single entries marked with the most common genes and DNA. Across this sample there are about 89,000 distinct CDR3 sequences, with roughly 23% seen only once. Roughly 7% of the sample is in the top ten clones. Sequencing was done on a sample of glioma tissue, nonneoplastic brain tissue, or PBMCs (not recorded which). The receptor source for this set is a human donor with low-grade glioma or glioblastoma, undergoing nonglioma brain surgery, or in good health (not recorded which).

This clonotype was counted only a few times. V usage is TRBV30 and J usage is TRBJ1-5; 8 bases agree with TRBD1. CDR1 and CDR2 (germline): GTSNPN, SVGIG (reference sequence). CDR3 length: 13 amino acids. V trimming: 5 bases; J trimming: 6 bases; junction bases outside the gene matches: 6. The CDR3 coding sequence is TGTGCCTGGCAAACAGGGGGAGGTCAGCCCCAGCATTTT. This codes for CAWQTGGGQPQHF.

This clonotype was detected ten times or more. The V and J genes are TRBV7-2 and TRBJ1-5; 8 bases map to TRBD1. Germline lookup yields CDR1 SGHTA and CDR2 FQGNSA. This CDR3 is built from 14 residues. The junction had 3 bases not matched to a gene; V was cut back by 1 base and J by 7 bases. The CDR3 DNA reads TGTGCCAGCAGCTTAGGGACAGGGAGGCAGCCCCAGCATTTT. Its protein is CASSLGTGRQPQHF.

This clonotype was counted at least ten times. The chain has TRBV20-1 and TRBJ2-3; 10 nucleotides line up with TRBD2. Trimming took 6 bases from V and 5 from J; bases not matched to a gene: 8. CDR1 and CDR2 (germline): DFQATT, SNEGSKA (reference sequence). The CDR3 covers 14 residues. This CDR3 is CSAGPGLAKDTQYF. The DNA for the CDR3 is TGCAGTGCGGGGCCGGGACTAGCGAAAGATACGCAGTATTTT.

This clonotype was seen ten or more times. This chain links TRBV7-8 with TRBJ2-4; 9 nucleotides match TRBD1. The CDR3 runs to 16 residues. Trimming removed 5 bases from V and 2 bases from J; junction bases left unmatched: 7. Per germline, CDR1 SGHVS and CDR2 FQNEAQ. The CDR3 loop reads CASSLTGGAPKNIQYF. The CDR3 nucleotides are TGTGCCAGCAGCCTAACAGGGGGCGCCCCCAAAAACATTCAGTACTTC.

Of note for this clonotype: It may be a read error: a sequence one base away is much more abundant. This chain uses TRBV3-1 with TRBJ2-1; D may be TRBD1 or TRBD2 (5 bases each). CDR1 LGHDT and CDR2 YNNKEL come from the germline V gene (reference sequence). This CDR3 comprises 13 residues. The CDR3 sequence: CASIQDFGGEQFF. The CDR3 region has the DNA TGTGCCAGCATCCAAGATTTTGGGGGTGAGCAGTTCTTC.

Many counts were recorded for this clonotype. This chain connects TRBV12-3 or TRBV12-4 to TRBJ1-5, with D unclear. The CDR3 contains 14 residues. V lost 9 bases and J lost 5, with 17 bases in between. This CDR3 is CASWSGERYQPQHF. Written as DNA, the CDR3 is TGTGCCAGTTGGTCGGGTGAACGGTATCAGCCCCAGCATTTT.

This clonotype was picked up a small number of times. The chain combines TRBV5-1 with TRBJ1-2, with 9 nucleotides matching TRBD1. The germline CDR1 and CDR2 sequences are SGHRS and YFSETQ. This CDR3 spans 15 amino acids. Trimming at V came to 0 bases and at J to 8 bases, leaving 8 bases not matched to a gene. For the CDR3, the DNA is TGCGCCAGCAGCTTGGGGTCGAACAGGGGGCACGGCTACACCTTC. This translates into CASSLGSNRGHGYTF.

This clonotype appeared many times. The V and J genes are TRBV7-8 and TRBJ1-5; D is ambiguous. The germline gives CDR1 SGHVS, CDR2 FQNEAQ. V dropped 2 bases and J dropped 4 bases, with 6 bases sitting between them. CDR3 length equals 13 residues. The CDR3 DNA follows: TGTGCCAGCAGCTTAACAGCTAATCAGCCCCAGCATTTT. As protein: CASSLTANQPQHF. Full variable domain (missing parts from reference TRBV7-8 and TRBJ1-5): GAGVSQSPRYKVAKRGQDVALRCDPISGHVSLFWYQQALGQGPEFLTYFQNEAQLDKSGLPSDRFFAERPEGSVSTLKIQRTQQEDSAVYLCASSLTANQPQHFGDGTRLSIL.

In its sample, this clonotype was seen a few times. The chain combines TRBV5-6 with TRBJ1-1; no definite D call. Deletions cut 4 bases from V and 7 bases from J, with 20 bases between. The V gene's germline CDR1 is SGHDT and CDR2 YYEEEE. CDR3 length equals 15 residues. The CDR3 sequence: CASSPPDFSSVEAFF. The CDR3 nucleotides read TGTGCCAGCAGCCCACCCGACTTTTCTTCTGTTGAAGCTTTCTTT.

Many counts were recorded for this clonotype. CDR3 sequence: CASSQGFSSYNSPLHF. In nucleotides, the CDR3 is TGTGCCAGCAGCCAAGGCTTCAGCTCCTATAATTCACCCCTCCACTTT. The chain is built from TRBV3-1 and TRBJ1-6, with D unresolved. V lost 1 base and J lost 0, with 7 bases in between. CDR1 is LGHDT and CDR2 is YNNKEL in the germline V gene (reference sequence). There are 16 residues in the CDR3.

Turning to this clonotype: A much larger clone is a single base away; this may be a read error. The chain carries TRBV24-1 and TRBJ2-3; D not certain. Deletions cut 2 bases from V and 5 bases from J, with 10 bases between. In germline, CDR1 is KGHDR, CDR2 SFDVKD. The CDR3 sequence is 14 residues long. CDR3 nucleotide sequence: TGTGCCACCAGTGATTCCCCAGCGAGAGATACGCAGTATTTT. This codes for CATSDSPARDTQYF.

The chain employs TRBV7-2 and TRBJ2-2; 11 positions match TRBD2. The CDR3 contains 16 residues. V dropped 5 bases and J dropped 6; count of bases not matched to a gene: 8. Germline V gene data show CDR1 as SGHTA and CDR2 as FQGNSA. CDR3 nucleotide sequence: TGTGCCAGCAGCCATAGCGGGGGGGCGTTTTCCGGGGAGCTGTTTTTT. Translated: CASSHSGGAFSGELFF.

This clonotype was observed at least ten times. The V call is TRBV20-1, the J call TRBJ1-5; TRBD1 matches at 7 bases. Germline V CDR1 and CDR2: DFQATT, SNEGSKA (reference sequence). V lost 5 bases, J lost 0 bases, and 4 bases stayed unmatched. The CDR3 sequence is 14 residues long. In DNA form, the CDR3 reads TGCAGTGCTCGGACAGGTGATAGCAATCAGCCCCAGCATTTT. The encoded protein is CSARTGDSNQPQHF.

About this clonotype: With a much larger clone just one base away, this may be a read error. The chain combines TRBV6-2 or TRBV6-3 with TRBJ2-2, with D perhaps matching TRBD1 (7 bases). V was pared by 10 bases and J by 0 bases, with 12 bases between. The CDR3 runs to 14 residues. Germline V gene sequence: CDR1 MNHEY, CDR2 SVGEGT. CDR3 amino acids: CATRGVPNTGELFF. CDR3 DNA sequence: TGTGCCACCAGGGGGGTTCCGAACACCGGGGAGCTGTTTTTT.

This clonotype was seen many times. This rearrangement joins TRBV10-2 to TRBJ1-5; possible D gene TRBD1, 5 bases. This CDR3 is 15 amino acids long. V was trimmed by 7 bases and J by 0 bases, leaving 13 bases between them. CDR1 and CDR2 (germline): WSHSY, SAAADI. The CDR3 loop reads CASNEQAISNQPQHF. CDR3 DNA: TGCGCCAGCAATGAACAGGCGATTAGCAATCAGCCCCAGCATTTT.

Points on this clonotype: One end of the junction is discordant with germline, which a read error may explain. The rearrangement uses TRBV7-2 and TRBJ2-5; D is perhaps TRBD1 or TRBD2 (5 bases each). There are 11 residues in the CDR3. Germline lookup yields CDR1 SGHTA and CDR2 FQGNSA. The CDR3 sequence: CASSSFGTRYF. The CDR3 nucleotides are TGTGCCAGCAGCTCGTTCGGGACCCGGTACTTC.

This clonotype has at least ten counts. The V gene is TRBV5-1, the J gene TRBJ2-3; D remains ambiguous. The CDR3 spans 16 residues. CDR1 and CDR2 from the germline V gene are SGHRS and YFSETQ. Trimming left V 7 bases short and J 1 base short, with 19 bases between. The chain's CDR3 is CASEPTPSGGTDTQYF. The DNA for the CDR3 is TGCGCCAGCGAGCCCACGCCCTCAGGTGGCACAGATACGCAGTATTTT.

This clonotype was picked up a small number of times. The rearrangement joins TRBV7-9 to TRBJ2-3; a possible D gene is TRBD1 (6 bases). Germline lookup yields CDR1 SEHNR and CDR2 FQNEAQ (reference sequence). The CDR3 extends over 16 amino acids. Trimming removed 5 bases from V and 0 bases from J, with 15 bases in between. The CDR3 is CASSHTGTTSTDTQYF. The CDR3 DNA sequence: TGTGCCAGCAGCCATACCGGGACAACTAGCACAGATACGCAGTATTTT.